The present entry profiles one T cell receptor beta chain with its context. The CDR3 regions of TCR beta were amplified from RNA transcripts. Primed by the HTBI set, a first-round RT-PCR was run on the TCR CDR3. TCRdb ran MiXCR on the multiplex PCR reads and lists one entry per CDR3 protein. The sample includes roughly 400,000 distinct CDR3 sequences, more than 13% seen only once; the top ten take around 27%. Trimming cost V 3 bases and J 10 bases; bases outside gene matches: 11. Germline V gene sequence: CDR1 SGHRS, CDR2 YFSETQ. The CDR3 length is 14 residues. This sample was included in a study of T cells in Graves' hyperthyroidism and ophthalmopathy.

Sequencing was carried out using blood. This TCR derives from a man aged 50 to 60 with Graves' ophthalmopathy. V usage is TRBV5-1 and J usage is TRBJ1-1; 8 nucleotides align to TRBD1. The CDR3 sequence: CASSSTGEQNVAFF. The CDR3 bases are TGCGCCAGCAGCTCGACAGGGGAGCAAAACGTAGCTTTCTTT.